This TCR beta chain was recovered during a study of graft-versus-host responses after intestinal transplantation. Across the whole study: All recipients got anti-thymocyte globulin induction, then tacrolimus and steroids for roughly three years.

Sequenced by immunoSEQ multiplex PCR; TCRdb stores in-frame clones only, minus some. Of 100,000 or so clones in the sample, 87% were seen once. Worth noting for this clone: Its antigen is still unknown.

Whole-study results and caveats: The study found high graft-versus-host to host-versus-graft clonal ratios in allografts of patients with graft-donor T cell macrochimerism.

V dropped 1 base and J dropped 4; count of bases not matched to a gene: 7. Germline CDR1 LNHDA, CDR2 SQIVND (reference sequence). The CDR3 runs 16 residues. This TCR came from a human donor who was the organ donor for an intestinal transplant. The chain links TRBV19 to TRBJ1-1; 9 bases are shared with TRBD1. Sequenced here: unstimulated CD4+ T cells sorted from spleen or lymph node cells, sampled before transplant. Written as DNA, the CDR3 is TGTGCCAGTAGTATAGCGGGGGGGACAGGGAGCACTGAAGCTTTCTTT. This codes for CASSIAGGTGSTEAFF. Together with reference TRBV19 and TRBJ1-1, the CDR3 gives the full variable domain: DGGITQSPKYLFRKEGQNVTLSCEQNLNHDAMYWYRQDPGQGLRLIYYSQIVNDFQKGDIAEGYSVSREKKESFPLTVTSAQKNPTAFYLCASSIAGGTGSTEAFFGQGTRLTVV.